This entry features one T cell receptor (beta chain) sequence. Antigen unknown. The CDR3 consists of 14 residues. V shed 9 bases and J 0 bases; nucleotides not matched to a gene: 6. Germline V gene lookup returns CDR1 MNHEY and CDR2 SVGAGI. Time point: week 35, safety follow-up. Topical imiquimod accompanied each vaccine dose, which consisted of 300 ug of mutant IDH1 20-mer peptide. The data were obtained in a study of a mutant IDH1 vaccine in newly diagnosed glioma. TCRdb's table, derived via immunoSEQ multiplex PCR, lists solely in-frame clones and lacks some. The table includes about 33,000 clones, around 83% detected once.

The specimen comprised PBMCs, sampled from a glioma patient whose treatment included an IDH1 peptide vaccine. This clonotype was sampled from a woman under 30 with glioma. This rearrangement joins TRBV6-5 to TRBJ1-1; the match to TRBD1 covers 8 bases. The CDR3 loop reads CASFGQGLNTEAFF. In DNA form, the CDR3 reads TGTGCCAGTTTCGGACAGGGTCTGAACACTGAAGCTTTCTTT.